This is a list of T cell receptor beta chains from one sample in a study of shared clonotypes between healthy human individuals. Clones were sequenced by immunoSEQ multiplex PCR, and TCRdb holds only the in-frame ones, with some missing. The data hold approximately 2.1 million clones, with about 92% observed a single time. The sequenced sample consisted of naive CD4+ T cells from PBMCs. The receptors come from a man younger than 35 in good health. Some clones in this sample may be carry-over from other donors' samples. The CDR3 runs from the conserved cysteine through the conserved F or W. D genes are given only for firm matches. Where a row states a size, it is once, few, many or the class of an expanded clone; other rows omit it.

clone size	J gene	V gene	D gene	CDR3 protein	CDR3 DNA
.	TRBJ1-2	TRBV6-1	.	CASRVGHPNYGYTF	TGTGCCAGCAGGGTGGGACACCCTAACTATGGCTACACCTTC
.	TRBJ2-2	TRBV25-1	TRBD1	CASSVTGTGDTGELFF	TGTGCCAGCAGTGTAACCGGGACAGGGGATACCGGGGAGCTGTTTTTT
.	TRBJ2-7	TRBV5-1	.	CASSLGGAGHEQYF	TGCGCCAGCAGCTTGGGCGGTGCTGGCCACGAGCAGTACTTC
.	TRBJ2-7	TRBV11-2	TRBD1	CASSYGQGQGEQYF	TGTGCCAGCAGCTATGGACAGGGCCAAGGCGAGCAGTACTTC
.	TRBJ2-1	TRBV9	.	CASSESLPGYNEQFF	TGTGCCAGCAGCGAATCCCTTCCCGGCTACAATGAGCAGTTCTTC
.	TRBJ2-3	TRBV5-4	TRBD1	CASSRDRGDTQYF	TGTGCCAGCAGCCGGGACAGGGGAGATACGCAGTATTTT
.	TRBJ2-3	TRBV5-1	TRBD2	CASRPTSGSSGDTQYF	TGCGCCAGCAGACCTACTAGCGGGAGTAGCGGGGATACGCAGTATTTT
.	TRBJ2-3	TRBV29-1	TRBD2	CSVELAGGTDTQYF	TGCAGCGTTGAACTAGCGGGAGGGACAGATACGCAGTATTTT
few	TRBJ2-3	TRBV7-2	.	CASSFSTDTQYF	TGTGCCAGCAGCTTTAGCACAGATACGCAGTATTTT
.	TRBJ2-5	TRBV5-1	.	CASSPQAGSEETQYF	TGCGCCAGCAGCCCTCAGGCAGGTTCTGAAGAGACCCAGTACTTC
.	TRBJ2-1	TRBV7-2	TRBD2	CASSLRAAGGNYNEQFF	TGTGCCAGCAGCTTAAGGGCCGCGGGAGGGAACTACAATGAGCAGTTCTTC
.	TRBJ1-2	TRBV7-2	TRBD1	CASSRRGQDHGYTF	TGTGCCAGCAGCCGCAGGGGGCAGGATCATGGCTACACCTTC
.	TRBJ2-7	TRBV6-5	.	CASSYRGRNSYEQYF	TGTGCCAGCAGTTACCGAGGGAGGAACTCCTACGAGCAGTACTTC
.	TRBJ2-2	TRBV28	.	CASRRTDRDTGELFF	TGTGCCAGCAGAAGGACCGACAGAGACACCGGGGAGCTGTTTTTT
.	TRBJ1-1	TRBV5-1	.	CASSLAAGNTEAFF	TGCGCCAGCAGCTTGGCAGCAGGGAACACTGAAGCTTTCTTT
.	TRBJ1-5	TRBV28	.	CASTKGGSADQPQHF	TGTGCCAGCACCAAAGGCGGGTCTGCCGACCAGCCCCAGCATTTT
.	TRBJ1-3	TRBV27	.	CAPRGGAGNTIYF	TGTGCCCCTAGGGGGGGGGCTGGAAACACCATATATTTT
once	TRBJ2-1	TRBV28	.	CASSLSQQGGEQFF	TGTGCCAGCAGTTTATCGCAGCAGGGGGGCGAGCAGTTCTTC
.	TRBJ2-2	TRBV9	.	CASRDSGELFF	TGTGCCAGCAGGGACTCCGGGGAGCTGTTTTTT
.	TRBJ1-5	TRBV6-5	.	CASSSGGWRGDQPQHF	TGTGCCAGCAGTTCGGGCGGATGGAGGGGGGATCAGCCCCAGCATTTT
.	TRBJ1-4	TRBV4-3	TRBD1	CASSHRTGFDEKLFF	TGCGCCAGCAGCCATCGGACAGGGTTTGATGAAAAACTGTTTTTT
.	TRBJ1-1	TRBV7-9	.	CASSFRAQNTEAFF	TGTGCCAGCAGCTTTCGGGCCCAGAACACTGAAGCTTTCTTT
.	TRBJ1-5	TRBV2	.	CASSGTGGNQPQHF	TGTGCCAGCAGCGGTACGGGGGGCAATCAGCCCCAGCATTTT
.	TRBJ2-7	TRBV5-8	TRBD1	CASSLWDRAPYEQYF	TGTGCCAGCAGCTTGTGGGACAGGGCTCCCTACGAGCAGTACTTC
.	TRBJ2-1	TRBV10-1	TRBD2	CASSEYRASGRNEQFF	TGCGCCAGCAGTGAGTATCGCGCTAGCGGGAGGAATGAGCAGTTCTTC
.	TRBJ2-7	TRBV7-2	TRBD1	CASSLVGGQGAYEQYF	TGTGCCAGCAGCTTAGTGGGCGGACAGGGAGCATACGAGCAGTACTTC
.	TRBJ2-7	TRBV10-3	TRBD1	CAISTGTGEYEQYF	TGTGCCATCAGCACCGGGACAGGAGAGTACGAGCAGTACTTC
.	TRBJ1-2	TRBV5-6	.	CASSLNSNYGYTF	TGTGCCAGCAGCTTGAACAGTAACTATGGCTACACCTTC
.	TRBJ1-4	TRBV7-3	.	CASRPGLGPGEKLFF	TGTGCCAGCAGACCGGGACTGGGGCCTGGCGAAAAACTGTTTTTT
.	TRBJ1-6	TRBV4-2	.	CASSQGAIGSPLHF	TGTGCCAGCAGCCAAGGGGCAATCGGTTCACCCCTCCACTTT
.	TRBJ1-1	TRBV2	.	CASRSGANTEAFF	TGTGCCAGCAGGTCAGGGGCGAACACTGAAGCTTTCTTT
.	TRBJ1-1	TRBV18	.	CASSAPSAGAFF	TGTGCCAGCTCAGCTCCGTCGGCAGGAGCTTTCTTT
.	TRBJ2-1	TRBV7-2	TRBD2	CASSSSGSAYNEQFF	TGTGCCAGCAGCTCTAGCGGGAGCGCCTACAATGAGCAGTTCTTC
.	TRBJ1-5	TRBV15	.	CATSRGDSYQPQHF	TGTGCCACCAGCAGAGGTGACAGTTATCAGCCCCAGCATTTT
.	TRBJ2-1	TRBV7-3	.	CASSRRLAYRNEQFF	TGTGCCAGCAGCCGCCGGCTAGCGTATAGGAATGAGCAGTTCTTC
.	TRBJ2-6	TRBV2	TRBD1	CASREQEGAYSGANVLTF	TGTGCCAGCAGAGAACAAGAGGGGGCTTATTCTGGGGCCAACGTCCTGACTTTC
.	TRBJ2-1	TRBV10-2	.	CASLGYNEQFF	TGCGCCAGCTTGGGATACAATGAGCAGTTCTTC
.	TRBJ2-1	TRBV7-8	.	CASSFGRVSYNEQFF	TGTGCCAGCAGCTTTGGCAGGGTCTCCTACAATGAGCAGTTCTTC
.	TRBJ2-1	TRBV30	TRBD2	CAWSRTSYNEQFF	TGTGCCTGGAGCAGGACTAGTTACAATGAGCAGTTCTTC
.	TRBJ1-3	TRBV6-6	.	CASSYGRLSSGNTIYF	TGTGCCAGCAGTTACGGGCGACTAAGCTCTGGAAACACCATATATTTT
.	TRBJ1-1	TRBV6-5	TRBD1	CASSRETGGTEAFF	TGTGCCAGCAGTAGGGAAACAGGGGGGACTGAAGCTTTCTTT
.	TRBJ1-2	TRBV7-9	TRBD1	CASSSRQGSANYGYTF	TGTGCCAGCAGCTCACGACAGGGCTCAGCTAACTATGGCTACACCTTC
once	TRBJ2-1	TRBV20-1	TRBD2	CSAVPGLAQFF	TGCAGTGCGGTTCCCGGACTAGCGCAGTTCTTC
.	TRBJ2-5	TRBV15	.	CATSRDPRVGETQYF	TGTGCCACCAGCAGAGATCCCAGGGTAGGAGAGACCCAGTACTTC
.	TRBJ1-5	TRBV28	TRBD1	CASSSVLRTGISNQPQHF	TGTGCCAGCAGTTCCGTTTTAAGGACAGGTATTAGCAATCAGCCCCAGCATTTT
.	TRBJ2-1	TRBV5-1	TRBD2	CASSLATGGHNEQFF	TGCGCCAGCAGCTTGGCGACGGGAGGGCACAATGAGCAGTTCTTC
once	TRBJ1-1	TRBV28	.	CASSLTSEAFF	TGTGCCAGCAGTTTAACCTCTGAAGCTTTCTTT
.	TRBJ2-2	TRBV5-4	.	CASSGPLASVTGELFF	TGTGCCAGCAGCGGACCACTAGCTTCAGTGACCGGGGAGCTGTTTTTT
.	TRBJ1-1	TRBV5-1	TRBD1	CASSVETGAGTEAFF	TGCGCCAGCAGCGTAGAGACAGGGGCTGGAACTGAAGCTTTCTTT
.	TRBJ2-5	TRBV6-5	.	CASSPPAQETQYF	TGTGCCAGCAGTCCCCCGGCACAAGAGACCCAGTACTTC
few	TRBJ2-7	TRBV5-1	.	CASSGSALSYEQYF	TGCGCCAGCAGCGGGAGTGCTCTTTCCTACGAGCAGTACTTC
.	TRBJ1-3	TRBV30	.	CAWSVGGAAGNTIYF	TGTGCCTGGAGTGTTGGGGGAGCAGCTGGAAACACCATATATTTT
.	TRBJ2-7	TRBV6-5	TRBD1	CASSLDRGRRYEQYF	TGTGCCAGCAGTCTAGACAGGGGGCGCAGGTACGAGCAGTACTTC
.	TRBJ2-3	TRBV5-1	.	CASSLGWARGRDTQYF	TGCGCCAGCAGCTTGGGATGGGCCCGGGGACGGGATACGCAGTATTTT
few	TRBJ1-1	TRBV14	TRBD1	CASSQVLGGMNTEAFF	TGTGCCAGCAGCCAAGTTTTAGGGGGCATGAACACTGAAGCTTTCTTT
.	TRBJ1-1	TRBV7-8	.	CASSWGNTEAFF	TGTGCCAGCAGCTGGGGGAACACTGAAGCTTTCTTT
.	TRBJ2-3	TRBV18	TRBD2	CASSTRAGRSTDTQYF	TGTGCCAGCTCAACGAGAGCGGGGCGGTCCACAGATACGCAGTATTTT